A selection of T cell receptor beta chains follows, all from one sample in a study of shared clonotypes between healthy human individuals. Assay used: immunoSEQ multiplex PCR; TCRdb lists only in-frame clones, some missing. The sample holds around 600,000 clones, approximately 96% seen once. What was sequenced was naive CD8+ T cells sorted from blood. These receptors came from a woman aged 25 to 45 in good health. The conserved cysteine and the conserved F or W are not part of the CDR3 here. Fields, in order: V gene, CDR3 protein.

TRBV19,ASSIAGESYEQY
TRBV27,ASSFGGTGYEQY
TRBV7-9,ASSTWTAEGVQY
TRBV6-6,ASSPSGSEKLF
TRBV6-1,ASSERGNYGYT
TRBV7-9,ASSFGQAGEQY
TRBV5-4,ASSRADRGRFEQY
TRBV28,ASSLNRGGETQY
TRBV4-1,ASSRTGGSSTGELF
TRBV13,ATTQASYEQY
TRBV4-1,ASSQVGTPTQY
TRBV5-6,ASSLYLAPNTEAF
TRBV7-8,ASSYPGGGNQPQH
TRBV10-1,ASSSPLVRGYNEQF
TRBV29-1,SVEDLKEGGYGYT
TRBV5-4,ASSLGQDRSYEQY
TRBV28,ASSLYMSLYEQY
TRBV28,ASSLGAGGSDTQY
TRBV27,ASSRHQMSVYGYT
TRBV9,ASSVGGATVHEQF
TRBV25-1,ASSKSGTQETQY
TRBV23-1,ASSQSGGTNQPQH